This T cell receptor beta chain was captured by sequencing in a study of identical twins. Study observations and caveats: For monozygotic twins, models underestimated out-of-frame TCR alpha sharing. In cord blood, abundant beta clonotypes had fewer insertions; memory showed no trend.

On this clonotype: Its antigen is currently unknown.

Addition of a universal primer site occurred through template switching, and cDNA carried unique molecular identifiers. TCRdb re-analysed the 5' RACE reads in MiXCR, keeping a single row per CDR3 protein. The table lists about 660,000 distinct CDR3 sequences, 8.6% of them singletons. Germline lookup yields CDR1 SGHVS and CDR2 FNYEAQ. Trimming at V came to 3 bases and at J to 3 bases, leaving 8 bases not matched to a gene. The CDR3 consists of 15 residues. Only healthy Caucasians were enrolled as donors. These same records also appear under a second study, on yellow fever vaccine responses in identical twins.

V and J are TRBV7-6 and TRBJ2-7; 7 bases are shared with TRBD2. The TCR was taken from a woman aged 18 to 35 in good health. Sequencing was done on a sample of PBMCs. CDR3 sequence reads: CASSFLRSGIYEQYF. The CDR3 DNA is TGTGCCAGCAGCTTTCTAAGGAGCGGGATCTACGAGCAGTACTTC. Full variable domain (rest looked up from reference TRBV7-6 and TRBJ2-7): GAGVSQSPRYKVTKRGQDVALRCDPISGHVSLYWYRQALGQGPEFLTYFNYEAQQDKSGLPNDRFSAERPEGSISTLTIQRTEQRDSAMYRCASSFLRSGIYEQYFGPGTRLTVT.